These T cell receptor beta chains were read from a single sample in a study of T-cell memory formation after mild COVID-19. TCRdb redid the calling of the 5' RACE reads with MiXCR, one entry per CDR3 protein. The sample records 350,000 or so distinct CDR3 sequences, around 20% being singletons. What was sequenced was PBMCs or a T cell subset sorted from them (not recorded which). These receptors were collected from an adult woman who had mild COVID-19 (a few samples of this study predate the infection). Cell type and time point are not known. Each CDR3 is given with its conserved first and last residue. A D gene is named only where the DNA matches it firmly. Clone sizes are given selectively: once, few, many, or a class where the clone is expanded.

v_call	j_call	clone_size	d_call	cdr3_nt	cdr3_aa
TRBV20-1	TRBJ1-2	-	-	TGCAGTGCCCCCTGGGGTGCTAACTATGGCTACACCTTC	CSAPWGANYGYTF
TRBV13	TRBJ2-1	-	TRBD1	TGTGCCAGCAGCGACTCGGACAGGGGGGATTTCTGGGAGCAGTTCTTC	CASSDSDRGDFWEQFF
TRBV5-6	TRBJ2-4	-	-	TGTGCCAGCAGCGCAAGCTTAAGGGTACGAGCCAAAAACATTCAGTACTTC	CASSASLRVRAKNIQYF
TRBV12-5	TRBJ2-4	-	-	TGTGCTAGTGGTTTGGGCGTCAAAAACATTCAGTACTTC	CASGLGVKNIQYF
TRBV5-5	TRBJ2-5	-	-	TGTGCCAGCAGCTTGTGGGACCAAGCGAAAGAGACCCAGTACTTC	CASSLWDQAKETQYF
TRBV29-1	TRBJ1-3	-	-	TGCAGCGTTGAAGATGGGACTAGAAACACCATATATTTT	CSVEDGTRNTIYF
TRBV7-8	TRBJ1-5	-	-	TGTGCCAGCAGCCCTCCTAGCACGGATCAGCCCCAGCATTTT	CASSPPSTDQPQHF
TRBV7-9	TRBJ2-7	-	-	TGTGCCAGCAGCTCGACGTCCGGGACCGATTATTCCTACGAGCAGTACTTC	CASSSTSGTDYSYEQYF
TRBV5-5	TRBJ2-7	few	-	TGTGCCAGCAGCTTGGTGGACACCTCCTACGAGCAGTACTTC	CASSLVDTSYEQYF
TRBV5-4	TRBJ2-3	-	-	TGTGCCAGCAGGGTACAGGGGAGGGTCACAGATACGCAGTATTTT	CASRVQGRVTDTQYF
TRBV28	TRBJ1-5	-	-	TGTGCCAGCACTCCCTCGGGGGCCGGGAATCAGCCCCAGCATTTT	CASTPSGAGNQPQHF
TRBV12-3/TRBV12-4	TRBJ2-7	-	TRBD1	TGTGCCAGCAGCCACAGGGGGGAGAACTCCTACGAGCAGTACTTC	CASSHRGENSYEQYF
TRBV7-8	TRBJ2-2	few	-	TGTGCCAGCAGCACCCCAAGTCTAACGATTCCTGAGAACACCGGGGAGCTGTTTTTT	CASSTPSLTIPENTGELFF
TRBV2	TRBJ1-1	few	-	TGTGCCAGCAGTGAGGAGGGGGTTTCGAACACTGAAGCTTTCTTT	CASSEEGVSNTEAFF
TRBV7-9	TRBJ1-1	few	TRBD1	TGTGCCAGCAGCTTAGCCTGGACAGGGACTGAAGCTTTCTTT	CASSLAWTGTEAFF